These T cell receptor beta chains were read from a single sample in a study of identical twins. MiXCR, applied by TCRdb to the 5' RACE reads, yields one record per CDR3 protein. There are 450,000 or so distinct CDR3 sequences in the sample; 13% to 15% occur only once, and 0.52% lies in the top ten. This sample was shared with a second study, whose subject was yellow fever vaccine responses in identical twins.

Sequenced sample: CD4+ T cells sorted from blood. These receptors originate from a woman aged 18-29 years in good health. The CDR3 runs from the conserved cysteine through the conserved F or W. Each record gives: J gene, clone size, V gene, D gene, CDR3 DNA, CDR3 protein. The D gene is left open where the match is weak. Size values are once, few and many counts, or a class for expanded clones, and some rows have none.

J gene: TRBJ2-3
clone size: .
V gene: TRBV2
D gene: .
CDR3 DNA: TGTGCCAGCAGCACCCAACAGGTGGTTTTAAGGTCGGATACGCAGTATTTT
CDR3 protein: CASSTQQVVLRSDTQYF

J gene: TRBJ2-3
clone size: few
V gene: TRBV24-1
D gene: .
CDR3 DNA: TGTGCCACCAGTCCCAGCGGGTTAGGGAAGGAGACAGATACGCAGTATTTT
CDR3 protein: CATSPSGLGKETDTQYF

J gene: TRBJ2-1
clone size: .
V gene: TRBV3-1
D gene: .
CDR3 DNA: TGTGCCAGCAGCCAAGAGGGCGTAGGCTACAATGAGCAGTTCTTC
CDR3 protein: CASSQEGVGYNEQFF

J gene: TRBJ1-3
clone size: few
V gene: TRBV5-4
D gene: .
CDR3 DNA: TGTGCCAGCAGCTTGGTATCCCAGGGGCTTGGAAACACCATATATTTT
CDR3 protein: CASSLVSQGLGNTIYF

J gene: TRBJ2-4
clone size: .
V gene: TRBV4-2
D gene: TRBD2
CDR3 DNA: TGTGCCAGCAGCCAAAGACTAGCGGGGGCCAAAAACATTCAGTACTTC
CDR3 protein: CASSQRLAGAKNIQYF

J gene: TRBJ1-4
clone size: few
V gene: TRBV18
D gene: TRBD1
CDR3 DNA: TGTGCCAGCTCAAAAACCGGGACAGGGGATGAAAAACTGTTTTTT
CDR3 protein: CASSKTGTGDEKLFF

J gene: TRBJ2-3
clone size: .
V gene: TRBV12-3/TRBV12-4
D gene: .
CDR3 DNA: TGTGCCAGCAGTTCCGGGAACACAGATACGCAGTATTTT
CDR3 protein: CASSSGNTDTQYF

J gene: TRBJ2-7
clone size: few
V gene: TRBV7-6
D gene: .
CDR3 DNA: TGTGCCAGCAGCTTAGACAGATCTACCCAATACGAGCAGTACTTC
CDR3 protein: CASSLDRSTQYEQYF

J gene: TRBJ2-3
clone size: .
V gene: TRBV29-1
D gene: TRBD2
CDR3 DNA: TGCAGCCTTCGGGGCGGGAGGGCCGGGGGCACAGATACGCAGTATTTT
CDR3 protein: CSLRGGRAGGTDTQYF

J gene: TRBJ2-7
clone size: many
V gene: TRBV6-2/TRBV6-3
D gene: TRBD1
CDR3 DNA: TGTGCCAGCAGTTACGTCCCGGACAGGGAGCAGTACTTC
CDR3 protein: CASSYVPDREQYF

J gene: TRBJ2-1
clone size: few
V gene: TRBV6-5
D gene: .
CDR3 DNA: TGTGCCAGCTCGCGGGTACACAATGAGCAGTTCTTC
CDR3 protein: CASSRVHNEQFF

J gene: TRBJ2-1
clone size: .
V gene: TRBV20-1
D gene: TRBD2
CDR3 DNA: TGCAGTGCTAGAGATGGAGAGCGGCTAGCGGGAGTCGCCTACAATGAGCAGTTCTTC
CDR3 protein: CSARDGERLAGVAYNEQFF

J gene: TRBJ2-3
clone size: .
V gene: TRBV12-3/TRBV12-4
D gene: TRBD2
CDR3 DNA: TGTGCCAGCAGTTCCCTTTTGCGGGGGAGCACAGATACGCAGTATTTT
CDR3 protein: CASSSLLRGSTDTQYF

J gene: TRBJ2-5
clone size: few
V gene: TRBV7-2
D gene: .
CDR3 DNA: TGTGCCAGCAGCTTAGAGCGAAGCCGAGAGACCCAGTACTTC
CDR3 protein: CASSLERSRETQYF

J gene: TRBJ2-7
clone size: many
V gene: TRBV6-1
D gene: .
CDR3 DNA: TGTGCCAGCAGGTCAGAGGGGGTGAGGGAGCAGTACTTC
CDR3 protein: CASRSEGVREQYF

J gene: TRBJ2-4
clone size: .
V gene: TRBV6-2/TRBV6-3
D gene: TRBD2
CDR3 DNA: TGTGCCAGCAGTTGGGAGGGTTCGAGAGGATATCCCAAAAACATTCAGTACTTC
CDR3 protein: CASSWEGSRGYPKNIQYF

J gene: TRBJ2-3
clone size: .
V gene: TRBV3-1
D gene: .
CDR3 DNA: TGTGCCAGCAGCCACCCCGGGACCCCATTCACAGATACGCAGTATTTT
CDR3 protein: CASSHPGTPFTDTQYF

J gene: TRBJ2-4
clone size: few
V gene: TRBV5-1
D gene: TRBD1
CDR3 DNA: TGCGCCAGCAGCTGGCCCAGAGGGACAGAACAGTACTTC
CDR3 protein: CASSWPRGTEQYF

J gene: TRBJ2-1
clone size: .
V gene: TRBV15
D gene: .
CDR3 DNA: TGTGCCACCAGCCCAGCCGGGACGGGGAACTACAATGAGCAGTTCTTC
CDR3 protein: CATSPAGTGNYNEQFF

J gene: TRBJ2-3
clone size: few
V gene: TRBV4-2
D gene: .
CDR3 DNA: TGTGCCAGCAGCCAAGATCACGGGGATACGCAGTATTTT
CDR3 protein: CASSQDHGDTQYF

J gene: TRBJ2-7
clone size: .
V gene: TRBV19
D gene: .
CDR3 DNA: TGTGCCAGTAGGGACACCCTTTTCTCCTACGAGCAGTACTTC
CDR3 protein: CASRDTLFSYEQYF

J gene: TRBJ2-7
clone size: few
V gene: TRBV3-1
D gene: .
CDR3 DNA: TGTGCCAGCAGCCAAAGAACGGGTGGGTACGAGCAGTACTTC
CDR3 protein: CASSQRTGGYEQYF

J gene: TRBJ1-2
clone size: few
V gene: TRBV3-1
D gene: TRBD1
CDR3 DNA: TGTGCCAGCAGCCAGGACCGGGACAGGTTTTTTCGGGGCTACACCTTC
CDR3 protein: CASSQDRDRFFRGYTF

J gene: TRBJ2-1
clone size: .
V gene: TRBV6-5
D gene: TRBD2
CDR3 DNA: TGTGCCAGCAGTTACGGCCCCGCGGGGGGGGCAAGCAATGAGCAGTTCTTC
CDR3 protein: CASSYGPAGGASNEQFF

J gene: TRBJ2-7
clone size: .
V gene: TRBV6-5
D gene: TRBD2
CDR3 DNA: TGTGCCAGCAGTTACGGGACTAGCGGGGGAGGGGTCTACGAGCAGTACTTC
CDR3 protein: CASSYGTSGGGVYEQYF

J gene: TRBJ2-7
clone size: few
V gene: TRBV3-1
D gene: .
CDR3 DNA: TGTGCCAGCAGCCAAGAAGCGAGGGGGAACGAGCAGTACTTC
CDR3 protein: CASSQEARGNEQYF

J gene: TRBJ2-2
clone size: .
V gene: TRBV4-2
D gene: TRBD2
CDR3 DNA: TGTGCCAGCAGCCAATTCTCAGCGGGGGGCAACACCGGGGAGCTGTTTTTT
CDR3 protein: CASSQFSAGGNTGELFF

J gene: TRBJ2-7
clone size: few
V gene: TRBV4-3
D gene: .
CDR3 DNA: TGCGCCAGCAGCCAAGGAGCGGGCCTCTCCTACGAGCAGTACTTC
CDR3 protein: CASSQGAGLSYEQYF

J gene: TRBJ2-4
clone size: .
V gene: TRBV18
D gene: .
CDR3 DNA: TGTGCCAGCTCACCCCTTGCGCCGGGGACCCTAGCCAAAAACATTCAGTACTTC
CDR3 protein: CASSPLAPGTLAKNIQYF

J gene: TRBJ2-7
clone size: few
V gene: TRBV29-1
D gene: .
CDR3 DNA: TGCAGCGTTGTTGGATTGGGGTTAATGTACGAGCAGTACTTC
CDR3 protein: CSVVGLGLMYEQYF

J gene: TRBJ1-5
clone size: few
V gene: TRBV2
D gene: .
CDR3 DNA: TGTGCCAGCAGTGAAGGGCAGCTCGTCGATCAGCCCCAGCATTTT
CDR3 protein: CASSEGQLVDQPQHF

J gene: TRBJ2-7
clone size: .
V gene: TRBV28
D gene: .
CDR3 DNA: TGTGCCAGCAGTTTTGACAGGGAGGGGACCTACGAGCAGTACTTC
CDR3 protein: CASSFDREGTYEQYF

J gene: TRBJ2-5
clone size: few
V gene: TRBV6-1
D gene: TRBD1
CDR3 DNA: TGTGCCATCGGTCTCGACAGGGTCCAAGAGACCCAGTACTTC
CDR3 protein: CAIGLDRVQETQYF

J gene: TRBJ2-1
clone size: few
V gene: TRBV7-2
D gene: .
CDR3 DNA: TGTGCCAGCAGCTTAGCGGGCCCTACCCCCTACAATGAGCAGTTCTTC
CDR3 protein: CASSLAGPTPYNEQFF

J gene: TRBJ2-3
clone size: .
V gene: TRBV7-2
D gene: TRBD2
CDR3 DNA: TGTGCCAGCAGCTTAAGCGGGGGGACTAGCACAGATACGCAGTATTTT
CDR3 protein: CASSLSGGTSTDTQYF

J gene: TRBJ2-7
clone size: few
V gene: TRBV6-1
D gene: TRBD1
CDR3 DNA: TGTGCCAGCAGCGAGACAGGGCCCTACGAGCAGTACTTC
CDR3 protein: CASSETGPYEQYF

J gene: TRBJ2-1
clone size: few
V gene: TRBV7-9
D gene: TRBD2
CDR3 DNA: TGTGCCAGCAGCTTAGGGCGGAGACTAGCGGGAGCGAATGAGCAGTTCTTC
CDR3 protein: CASSLGRRLAGANEQFF

J gene: TRBJ2-7
clone size: .
V gene: TRBV29-1
D gene: .
CDR3 DNA: TGCAGCGTTGAAGGCCTCCGCGAAGGGGGAGTGGGGGAGCAGTACTTC
CDR3 protein: CSVEGLREGGVGEQYF

J gene: TRBJ2-5
clone size: many
V gene: TRBV7-2
D gene: .
CDR3 DNA: TGTGCCAGCAGCTTAAGCCTCGGAGAGACCCAGTACTTC
CDR3 protein: CASSLSLGETQYF

J gene: TRBJ1-1
clone size: .
V gene: TRBV12-3/TRBV12-4
D gene: .
CDR3 DNA: TGTGCCAGCAGCGGCCCTCGGTTCTCTGAAGCTTTCTTT
CDR3 protein: CASSGPRFSEAFF

J gene: TRBJ2-6
clone size: .
V gene: TRBV6-5
D gene: .
CDR3 DNA: TGTGCCACCACCACTGGGGCCAACGTCCTGACTTTC
CDR3 protein: CATTTGANVLTF

J gene: TRBJ2-6
clone size: .
V gene: TRBV29-1
D gene: .
CDR3 DNA: TGCAGCGTCCTCGGAGGGGGCTCTGGGGCCAACGTCCTGACTTTC
CDR3 protein: CSVLGGGSGANVLTF

J gene: TRBJ2-1
clone size: .
V gene: TRBV11-3
D gene: TRBD1
CDR3 DNA: TGTGCCAGCAGCTCACAGGGGGCCCATGAGCAGTTCTTC
CDR3 protein: CASSSQGAHEQFF

J gene: TRBJ2-7
clone size: few
V gene: TRBV18
D gene: .
CDR3 DNA: TGTGCCAGCTCCCCACAGTTCCCATCCTACGAGCAGTACTTC
CDR3 protein: CASSPQFPSYEQYF

J gene: TRBJ2-1
clone size: few
V gene: TRBV2
D gene: TRBD1
CDR3 DNA: TGTGCCAGCAGTGGGACAGGGGACAATGAGCAGTTCTTC
CDR3 protein: CASSGTGDNEQFF

J gene: TRBJ2-7
clone size: many
V gene: TRBV5-5
D gene: .
CDR3 DNA: TGTGCCAGCAGCTTTAATCCCTCCAACGAGCAGTACTTC
CDR3 protein: CASSFNPSNEQYF

J gene: TRBJ2-1
clone size: .
V gene: TRBV12-3/TRBV12-4
D gene: TRBD1
CDR3 DNA: TGTGCCAGCAGTTTAGACACAGGGGGCGGCCCCTACAATGAGCAGTTCTTC
CDR3 protein: CASSLDTGGGPYNEQFF

J gene: TRBJ2-1
clone size: few
V gene: TRBV4-3
D gene: TRBD2
CDR3 DNA: TGCGCCAGCAGCCAAGATCCAGGACTAGTCCGGGTAGGGGAGCAGTTCTTC
CDR3 protein: CASSQDPGLVRVGEQFF

J gene: TRBJ2-7
clone size: few
V gene: TRBV2
D gene: TRBD1
CDR3 DNA: TGTGCCGCCTCCCCCCGGACAGGAGCGACTTACGAGCAGTACTTC
CDR3 protein: CAASPRTGATYEQYF

J gene: TRBJ1-5
clone size: few
V gene: TRBV20-1
D gene: .
CDR3 DNA: TGCAGTGCCCCGGGCGCCGGGACCTCAAATCAGCCCCAGCATTTT
CDR3 protein: CSAPGAGTSNQPQHF

J gene: TRBJ2-3
clone size: few
V gene: TRBV5-1
D gene: .
CDR3 DNA: TGCGCCAGCAGGATAGGAGGAGTCACAGATACGCAGTATTTT
CDR3 protein: CASRIGGVTDTQYF

J gene: TRBJ2-1
clone size: .
V gene: TRBV5-6
D gene: TRBD2
CDR3 DNA: TGTGCCAGCAGCTGGACGGGGGGTCGGAATGAGCAGTTCTTC
CDR3 protein: CASSWTGGRNEQFF

J gene: TRBJ2-3
clone size: few
V gene: TRBV7-2
D gene: TRBD2
CDR3 DNA: TGTGCCAGCAGCTTATGGTCGGGAGGGCCCGCAGATACGCAGTATTTT
CDR3 protein: CASSLWSGGPADTQYF